This paragraph covers one T cell receptor (beta chain) sequence. The data stem from a study of cytomegalovirus exposure and HLA in healthy donors. About the study: HLA-typed donors were the source of approximately 80 million unique TCRs held in an early data release.

PCR employed 60 Vbeta and 13 Jbeta primers. The protocol was immunoSEQ multiplex PCR, while the TCRdb copy is restricted to in-frame clones and leaves out a portion. The profile shows 70,000 or so clones, approximately 80% of them singletons. Germline V CDR1 and CDR2: SGHDT, YYEEEE. This CDR3 has 14 residues. V was trimmed by 5 bases and J by 6 bases, leaving 15 bases between them. The genes are TRBV5-6 and TRBJ2-1; unclear D gene. The TCR was taken from a man younger than 35 in good health and CMV-seropositive. Sample: PBMCs. The CDR3 loop reads CASSRSPSSNEQFF. The CDR3 region has the DNA TGTGCCAGCAGTCGGTCGCCAAGTAGCAATGAGCAGTTCTTC.